This T cell receptor beta chain stems from a study of cytomegalovirus exposure and HLA in healthy donors. General study results and limits: In an earlier analysis, about 87% or about 30%: the productive usage of most TCR beta V segments. A later analysis found that most CMV-associated TCR beta chains appeared HLA-restricted.

A remark on this clone: Its cognate antigen is unknown.

Germline V lookup: CDR1 SQVTM, CDR2 ANQGSEA. The CDR3 is made up of 16 amino acids. The V segment lost 5 bases and the J segment 2 bases; nucleotides outside the gene matches: 12. Donors were nominally healthy when sampled, though unrecorded immune exposures were likely. Both 60 Vbeta primers and 13 Jbeta primers went into the PCR. Repertoires were generated with immunoSEQ multiplex PCR, while TCRdb's copy carries only in-frame clones and drops some. In the table there are about 76,000 clones, around 70% of which are singletons. This clonotype was obtained from a woman aged 40-49 years in good health and CMV-seropositive. The material sequenced was PBMCs. J is TRBJ1-2 and V is TRBV29-1; 9 bases match TRBD1. The CDR3, as DNA: TGCAGCGTTCTGTCAGGACAGGGGAAGATAAACTATGGCTACACCTTC. Translation gives CSVLSGQGKINYGYTF.